This TCR beta chain was documented in a study of beta chain features in type 1 diabetes. The CDR3 has 14 residues. The germline gives CDR1 MDHEN, CDR2 SYDVKM. V was clipped by 5 bases and J by 1 base; unmatched bases: 3. Reverse transcribing all isolated RNA meant expressed TCRB transcripts were sequenced. Here immunoSEQ multiplex PCR was the method, and the copy in TCRdb shows in-frame clones only, minus some. Among 970,000 or so clones listed, 15% to 20% were seen once. This clone was detected only a few times. The gene calls are TRBV28 and TRBJ2-3; 7 nucleotides agree with TRBD2. The sequenced material came from naive CD4+ T cells from blood. The TCR was taken from a woman younger than 30 in good health. The CDR3 DNA follows: TGTGCCAGCAGTCTCGGGAGGCGCACAGATACGCAGTATTTT. Translating it yields CASSLGRRTDTQYF.